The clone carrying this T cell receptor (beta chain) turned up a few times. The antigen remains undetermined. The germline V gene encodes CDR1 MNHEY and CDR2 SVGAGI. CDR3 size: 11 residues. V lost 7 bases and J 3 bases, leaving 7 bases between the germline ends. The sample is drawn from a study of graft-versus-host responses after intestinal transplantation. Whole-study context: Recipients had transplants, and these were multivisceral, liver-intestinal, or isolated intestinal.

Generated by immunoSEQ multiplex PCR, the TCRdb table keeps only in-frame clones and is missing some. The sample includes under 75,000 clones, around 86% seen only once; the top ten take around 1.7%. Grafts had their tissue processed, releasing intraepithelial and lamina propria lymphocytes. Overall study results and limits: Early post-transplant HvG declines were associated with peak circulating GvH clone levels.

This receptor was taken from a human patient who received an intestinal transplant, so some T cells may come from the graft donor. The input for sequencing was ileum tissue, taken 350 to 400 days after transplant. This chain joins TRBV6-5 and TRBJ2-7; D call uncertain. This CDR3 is CASTRDYEQYF. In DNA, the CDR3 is TGTGCCAGCACTAGGGACTACGAGCAGTACTTC.